This T cell receptor (beta chain) was observed in a study of T cells in Graves' hyperthyroidism and ophthalmopathy. The investigators amplified TCR beta CDR3 regions from RNA transcripts. The primer set for the first-round RT-PCR of the TCR CDR3 was HTBI. TCRdb called the multiplex PCR reads again in MiXCR, with one record for every CDR3 protein. The sample has under 750,000 distinct CDR3 sequences, about 17% seen once; the top ten hold around 15%. Hyperthyroidism, newly diagnosed and lasting under 2 months, affected patients aged 18 to 65. This sequence originates from a woman in her 50s with Graves' hyperthyroidism that later progressed to Graves' ophthalmopathy. The sequenced sample consisted of blood.

As DNA, the CDR3 is TGTGCCAGTAGTATCGACAGGGGGCAAGGCTACACCTTC. Translating gives CASSIDRGQGYTF. The chain is built from TRBV19 and TRBJ1-2; TRBD1 matches at 10 bases. The CDR3 extends over 13 amino acids. Per the germline V gene, CDR1 is LNHDA and CDR2 is SQIVND (reference sequence). Trimming took 3 bases from V and 8 from J; bases not matched to a gene: 3.